This TCR beta chain was sequenced during a study of shared clonotypes between healthy human individuals. Measured with immunoSEQ multiplex PCR; TCRdb has only the in-frame clones, and not every one. Among just over 2,000,000 clones listed, 90% to 95% were seen once. CDR3 length equals 11 residues. V dropped 4 bases and J dropped 5; count of bases not matched to a gene: 0. CDR1 and CDR2 from the germline V gene are SQVTM and ANQGSEA. The sequence derives from a man aged 18-30 years in good health. Sequencing was done on a sample of naive CD4+ T cells sorted from blood. Subset in this sample: CD45RA+ positively selected. This sequence joins TRBV29-1 and TRBJ2-7; the match to TRBD1 covers 9 bases. CDR3: CSVGDRDEQYF. The CDR3 nucleotides are TGCAGCGTTGGGGACAGGGACGAGCAGTACTTC.